The source of this TCR beta chain is a study of beta chain features in type 1 diabetes. Points from the study as a whole: For Type 1 diabetes patients, all four CD4+ subsets carried TCRB CDR3s that were moderately but significantly shorter.

This clone has just a few counts. As yet, its antigen is unknown. V dropped 9 bases and J dropped 2 bases, with 11 bases sitting between them. Looked up from germline, CDR1 is SNHLY and CDR2 is FYNNEI. The CDR3 is 13 residues long. Reverse transcribing all isolated RNA meant expressed TCRB transcripts were sequenced. TCRdb's copy holds only in-frame clones and misses some; the assay was immunoSEQ multiplex PCR. Among hundreds of thousands of clones listed, roughly an eighth were seen once. Specimen: naive CD4+ T cells from blood. The sequence derives from a man aged 18 to 29 with type 1 diabetes. J is TRBJ1-3 and V is TRBV2, with D maybe TRBD1 (5 bases). CDR3 residues: CASSRVPGNTIYF. DNA for the CDR3: TGTGCCAGTTCCAGGGTCCCTGGAAACACCATATATTTT.